Below, 25 T cell receptor beta chains from the same sample are listed, as sequenced in a study of identical twins (dated by TCRdb to the mid-2010s). Libraries were built with 5' RACE. Sequencing relied on an Illumina HiSeq 2000. The public reads were run again by TCRdb, first through fastp at Q25 and then through MiXCR, and only productive beta chains were kept. Here each entry gathers all rows of one CDR3 protein and keeps the most common genes and DNA. Across this sample there are a few hundred thousand distinct CDR3 sequences, with around 15% seen only once. Around 0.48% of the sample rests with the top ten. The data were also submitted as part of a second study, on yellow fever vaccine responses in identical twins.

Material: CD4+ T cells sorted from blood. These receptor sequences come from a woman aged 18-30 years in good health.

This clonotype was observed a handful of times. J is TRBJ1-4 and V is TRBV29-1; 10 bases map to TRBD1. CDR1 SQVTM and CDR2 ANQGSEA come from the germline V gene. The CDR3 length is 13 residues. V was pared by 5 bases and J by 5 bases, with 2 bases of the junction left unmatched. The CDR3 region is CSVPGQGNEKLFF. In DNA form, the CDR3 reads TGCAGCGTTCCGGGACAGGGGAATGAAAAACTGTTTTTT.

The chain links TRBV6-5 to TRBJ1-1; no clear D. CDR1 and CDR2 (germline): MNHEY, SVGAGI. This CDR3 spans 15 amino acids. V was clipped by 2 bases and J by 2 bases, with 12 bases between them. The CDR3 spells CASSYEGVQNTEAFF. The CDR3, as DNA: TGTGCCAGCAGTTACGAGGGTGTCCAAAACACTGAAGCTTTCTTT.

The rearrangement uses TRBV28 and TRBJ2-6, with 8 nucleotides matching TRBD2. This CDR3 region has 17 residues. The V and J ends lost 7 bases and 0 bases, in that order; junction bases with no gene match: 8. Germline V CDR1 and CDR2: MDHEN, SYDVKM. The CDR3 loop reads CASTRGGIFSGANVLTF. The CDR3 DNA sequence: TGTGCCAGCACTCGGGGGGGGATTTTCTCTGGGGCCAACGTCCTGACTTTC.

In this sample, this clonotype turned up a few times. V is TRBV6-5 and J is TRBJ2-7, with 7 nucleotides matching TRBD1. There are 14 residues in the CDR3. The germline gives CDR1 MNHEY, CDR2 SVGAGI. V lost 4 bases, J lost 1 base, and 4 bases stayed unmatched. The chain's CDR3 is CASSLQGWSYEQYF. CDR3 DNA sequence: TGTGCCAGCAGTTTACAGGGGTGGTCCTACGAGCAGTACTTC.

This clonotype was counted only a few times. The chain links TRBV10-3 to TRBJ2-3, with 9 bases aligning to TRBD2. CDR1 is ENHRY, CDR2 SYGVKD, per germline. The trim removed 0 bases at V and 7 bases at J, leaving 8 bases unmatched. The CDR3 runs to 16 residues. In nucleotides, the CDR3 is TGTGCCATCAGTGAGTCGCCTTTAGCGGGAGCAAATACGCAGTATTTT. Its translation: CAISESPLAGANTQYF.

This clonotype came up a few times. The chain links TRBV20-1 to TRBJ2-1; no clear D gene. CDR3 length equals 15 residues. Trimming removed 2 bases from V and 0 bases from J, with 11 bases in between. The germline V gene encodes CDR1 DFQATT and CDR2 SNEGSKA (reference sequence). The CDR3 bases are TGCAGTGCTAGATTGGACCGGGTCTCCTACAATGAGCAGTTCTTC. Protein: CSARLDRVSYNEQFF.

This clonotype was counted only a few times. This chain connects TRBV10-3 to TRBJ2-1; 8 nucleotides match TRBD2. The junction had 6 bases not matched to a gene; V was cut back by 3 bases and J by 8 bases. CDR1 is ENHRY, CDR2 SYGVKD, per germline. This CDR3 is 14 amino acids long. CDR3 nucleotides: TGTGCCATCAGTGACCAAGAGACTAGCGATGAGCAGTTCTTC. Translating gives CAISDQETSDEQFF.

This chain joins TRBV20-1 and TRBJ2-1, with 7 bases that match TRBD2. Germline loops: CDR1 DFQATT, CDR2 SNEGSKA (reference sequence). This CDR3 spans 12 amino acids. Unmatched junction bases numbered 7, after V lost 6 bases and J lost 8 bases. CDR3 loop: CSARTRGDEQFF. The CDR3 bases are TGCAGTGCCCGGACTAGGGGAGATGAGCAGTTCTTC.

The chain links TRBV5-1 to TRBJ2-4; D is unclear. Germline values: CDR1 SGHRS, CDR2 YFSETQ. The CDR3 consists of 14 residues. The V end lost 4 bases, the J end lost 0 bases, and 8 bases lay between the germline ends. The CDR3 here is CASSHEVAKNIQYF. The CDR3 DNA reads as TGCGCCAGCAGCCACGAGGTAGCCAAAAACATTCAGTACTTC. Variable domain in full (rest from reference TRBV5-1 and TRBJ2-4): KAGVTQTPRYLIKTRGQQVTLSCSPISGHRSVSWYQQTPGQGLQFLFEYFSETQRNKGNFPGRFSGRQFSNSRSEMNVSTLELGDSALYLCASSHEVAKNIQYFGAGTRLSVL.

V and J are TRBV10-3 and TRBJ2-2; D is ambiguous. Trimming stripped 3 bases from V and 4 bases from J, with 9 bases between. There are 14 residues in the CDR3. Per the germline V gene, CDR1 is ENHRY and CDR2 is SYGVKD. The CDR3 region has the DNA TGTGCCATCAGTGACGGAGCTCGCACCGGGGAGCTGTTTTTT. Translation: CAISDGARTGELFF.

This clonotype was found a few times. The V and J genes are TRBV20-1 and TRBJ1-6; the match to TRBD1 covers 10 bases. V shed 7 bases, J shed 8 bases, and the junction held 5 bases outside the gene matches. In germline, CDR1 is DFQATT, CDR2 SNEGSKA (reference sequence). The length of the CDR3 is 13 residues. CDR3 DNA sequence: TGCAGTGGCCTGGACAGGGGGGATTCACCCCTCCACTTT. It codes for CSGLDRGDSPLHF.

This chain uses TRBV7-9 with TRBJ2-7; D unclear. Looked up from germline, CDR1 is SEHNR and CDR2 is FQNEAQ (reference sequence). V shed 2 bases and J shed 2 bases, with 4 bases lying between them. The CDR3 extends over 12 amino acids. The CDR3 sequence: CASSLFAYEQYF. CDR3 nucleotide sequence: TGTGCCAGCAGCTTATTTGCCTACGAGCAGTACTTC. The whole variable domain, filled in from reference TRBV7-9 and TRBJ2-7, reads DTGVSQNPRHKITKRGQNVTFRCDPISEHNRLYWYRQTLGQGPEFLTYFQNEAQLEKSRLLSDRFSAERPKGSFSTLEIQRTEQGDSAMYLCASSLFAYEQYFGPGTRLTVT.

The rearrangement joins TRBV5-5 to TRBJ2-7; D not certain. Trimming shortened V by 0 bases and J by 0 bases, and 13 bases separated the two germline ends. Germline CDR1 reads SGHKS; CDR2 reads YYEKEE (reference sequence). The CDR3 spans 16 residues. The CDR3 sequence: CASSLVLAPSSYEQYF. The CDR3 DNA follows: TGTGCCAGCAGCTTGGTTCTCGCTCCAAGCTCCTACGAGCAGTACTTC.

The rearrangement links TRBV29-1 to TRBJ2-1; D not certain. Germline V lookup: CDR1 SQVTM, CDR2 ANQGSEA. The CDR3 extends over 13 amino acids. Trimming left V 1 base short and J 6 bases short, with 10 bases between. CDR3 nucleotide sequence: TGCAGCGTTGAAGCGGACCGCTTCAATGAGCAGTTCTTC. Its translation: CSVEADRFNEQFF.

This clonotype was counted between two and nine times. The chain uses TRBV6-5 and TRBJ1-3, with D tentatively TRBD1 (5 bases). Deletions cut 0 bases from V and 0 bases from J, with 9 bases between. The CDR3 is 16 residues long. Germline V gives CDR1 MNHEY, CDR2 SVGAGI. The CDR3 region has the DNA TGTGCCAGCAGTTACTCGCGGGGGGACTCTGGAAACACCATATATTTT. Translated: CASSYSRGDSGNTIYF.

This clonotype has more than one count but fewer than ten. This chain connects TRBV6-5 to TRBJ1-2; D is possibly TRBD1 (6 bases). This CDR3 has 14 amino acids. CDR1 is MNHEY and CDR2 is SVGAGI in the germline V gene. Trimming took 4 bases from V and 4 from J, leaving 13 bases between them. CDR3 bases: TGTGCCAGCAGTTCGGACAGTAGGGGCTATGGCTACACCTTC. Its translation: CASSSDSRGYGYTF.

This rearrangement joins TRBV19 to TRBJ1-2; D gene unclear. V was clipped by 6 bases and J by 3 bases, with 11 bases between them. From germline, CDR1 is LNHDA and CDR2 SQIVND (reference sequence). The CDR3 consists of 13 residues. This chain's CDR3 is CASRVGGDYGYTF. The CDR3 DNA is TGTGCCAGTAGAGTCGGTGGGGACTATGGCTACACCTTC.

V is TRBV7-8 and J is TRBJ2-5, with D maybe TRBD2 (5 bases). The CDR3 is 16 residues long. Trimming stripped 3 bases from V and 4 bases from J, with 18 bases between. In germline, CDR1 is SGHVS, CDR2 FQNEAQ. The CDR3 DNA follows: TGTGCCAGCAGCTTTGAAGCTAGCCTCCATGGAGAGACCCAGTACTTC. Translated, it gives CASSFEASLHGETQYF.

The sample holds a few counts of this clonotype. V is TRBV5-1 and J is TRBJ2-7, with 9 bases lining up with TRBD1. The CDR3 has 15 residues. Germline trimming cut 6 bases from V and 6 bases from J; bases unmatched to any gene: 13. From germline, CDR1 is SGHRS and CDR2 YFSETQ. For the CDR3, the DNA is TGCGCCAGCAAAAATCAATGGACAGGGGAGGGCGAGCAGTACTTC. This translates into CASKNQWTGEGEQYF.

The V call is TRBV4-1, the J call TRBJ2-2; D may correspond to TRBD1 or TRBD2 (6 bases each). The CDR3 is 16 residues long. Germline loops: CDR1 MGHRA, CDR2 YSYEKL. Trimming took 2 bases from V and 1 from J, leaving 11 bases between them. For the CDR3, the DNA is TGCGCCAGCAGCCAAAGCGCGGGACAGAACACCGGGGAGCTGTTTTTT. It is translated as CASSQSAGQNTGELFF.

The chain joins TRBV10-3 to TRBJ2-3; the D is unclear. CDR3 size: 13 residues. V dropped 10 bases and J dropped 0 bases, with 11 bases sitting between them. Germline CDR1 and CDR2: ENHRY and SYGVKD. CDR3 protein: CATTISSTDTQYF. The DNA of the CDR3 is TGTGCCACCACAATTTCTAGCACAGATACGCAGTATTTT.

This clonotype occurred a few times. The chain is built from TRBV27 and TRBJ2-7; 8 nucleotides match TRBD2. This CDR3 contains 13 residues. The V gene's germline CDR1 is MNHEY and CDR2 SMNVEV (reference sequence). The V segment lost 4 bases and the J segment 6 bases; nucleotides outside the gene matches: 5. The CDR3 DNA reads as TGTGCCAGCAGTTCAGCGGGAGCTCGCGAGCAGTACTTC. It is translated as CASSSAGAREQYF.

This clonotype was counted only a few times. The chain couples TRBV11-2 to TRBJ2-2; tentative D call: TRBD1 (6 bases). Germline CDR1 SGHAT, CDR2 FQNNGV. The CDR3 has 16 residues. V dropped 3 bases and J dropped 5 bases, with 16 bases sitting between them. The chain's CDR3 is CASSFMTGTGTGELFF. The CDR3 coding sequence is TGTGCCAGCAGCTTTATGACAGGCACGGGGACCGGGGAGCTGTTTTTT.

This clonotype showed up many times. The CDR3: CATSDPDRHTDTQYF. DNA for the CDR3: TGTGCCACCAGTGATCCGGACAGACACACAGATACGCAGTATTTT. The chain combines TRBV24-1 with TRBJ2-3, with TRBD1 as a possible D gene (6 bases). Germline CDR1 reads KGHDR; CDR2 reads SFDVKD. V gave up 3 bases and J gave up 2 bases, with 11 bases separating them. The CDR3 covers 15 residues.

There are a few counts of this clonotype. The chain employs TRBV10-3 and TRBJ2-2; D may correspond to TRBD1 or TRBD2 (5 bases each). Trimming left V 4 bases short and J 2 bases short, with 11 bases between. Germline-derived CDR1 and CDR2 are ENHRY and SYGVKD. This CDR3 has 15 amino acids. This CDR3 reads CAISVRGANTGELFF. CDR3 nucleotide sequence: TGTGCCATCAGTGTAAGGGGAGCAAACACCGGGGAGCTGTTTTTT.